Sequencing of this T cell receptor beta chain was carried out in a study of blood T cell repertoires in COVID-19. Study as a whole: COVID-19 samples, acute and convalescent, were from the United States, Italy and Spain. From T cells, B-cell-depleted T cells, or PBMCs came the material, which was cDNA or gDNA.

The authors' processing: From reference gene primer amplification, estimates of nucleated cell counts were derived. The protocol was immunoSEQ multiplex PCR, while the TCRdb copy is restricted to in-frame clones and leaves out a portion. That table supplies the V and J calls and clone size; D and trimming were determined from the DNA. Of hundreds of thousands of clones listed, 87% were seen once; the top ten hold approximately 1.5%. Germline CDR1 SGHTA, CDR2 FQGNSA. The CDR3 contains 13 residues. The trim removed 5 bases at V and 12 bases at J, leaving 7 bases unmatched. This chain joins TRBV7-2 and TRBJ2-3; the match to TRBD2 covers 11 bases. The clonotype originates from a woman between 40 and 50 years old who had recovered from COVID-19. Sequencing input: peripheral blood. CDR3 nucleotides: TGTGCCAGCAGCGCCGGGACTAGCGGCCACCAGTATTTT. Protein sequence: CASSAGTSGHQYF.